This TCR beta chain was obtained from a study of response to subunit inactivated influenza vaccine. The study's findings and limits: The study's authors posited that every seasonal influenza vaccination enlists few new T cells.

Each CDR3 protein is one row after TCRdb ran MiXCR on the RT-PCR reads. The data contain hundreds of thousands of distinct CDR3 sequences, roughly 23% of them singletons. To note about this clonotype: The antigen remains unidentified.

The CDR3 contains 16 residues. The V gene's germline CDR1 is SGHRS and CDR2 YFSETQ. Trimming left V 1 base short and J 0 bases short, with 13 bases between. The chain recombines TRBV5-1 with TRBJ2-5, with D possibly TRBD1 on 6 matching bases. This clonotype originated in a man in his fifties or sixties who received an inactivated influenza vaccine. Sequenced material: CD4+ T cells sorted from PBMCs, taken roughly 5 days after vaccination. CDR3 bases: TGCGCCAGCAGCTTGATGGGGGCACCGTACCAAGAGACCCAGTACTTC. It codes for CASSLMGAPYQETQYF.